The present entry profiles one T cell receptor (beta chain) with its context. This entry comes from a study of blood T cell repertoires in COVID-19. V lost 0 bases, J lost 7 bases, and 6 bases lay in between. The germline V gene encodes CDR1 MNHNY and CDR2 SVGAGI (reference sequence). The CDR3 has 13 residues. Original processing notes: Estimated nucleated cell counts came from reference gene primer amplification. The method was immunoSEQ multiplex PCR; TCRdb's version includes in-frame clones alone and lacks a portion of them. V and J calls and clone size are as listed in that table; D and trimming were resolved from the DNA. The top ten clones hold around a quarter of a sample with about 52,000 clones, approximately 85% of them seen once. Patients of the Seattle cohort, enrolled during active infection, were followed longitudinally.

The receptor was isolated from a woman aged 80 or over with COVID-19, enrolled during active disease. Sequenced sample: peripheral blood. The chain employs TRBV6-6 and TRBJ1-4; D ambiguous. CDR3 sequence: CASSYSRGEKLFF. CDR3 coding DNA: TGTGCCAGCAGTTACTCAAGAGGTGAAAAACTGTTTTTT.